This T cell receptor beta chain was captured in a study of immune evolution from preneoplasia to lung adenocarcinoma (dated by TCRdb to the early 2020s). Regarding the study in general: No AAH lesions showed HLA loss of heterozygosity, compared with 6% to 8.5% of AIS, approximately 15% of MIA and around a third of ADC lesions. Immune contexture across lung adenocarcinoma precursors and invasive adenocarcinoma was profiled using immune gene expression, TCR sequencing and multiplex immunofluorescence. The immune data were integrated with whole exome sequencing and methylation data from the same cohort of nodules. The overall cohort was made up of about 53 patients with pulmonary nodules who had surgical resection. The sample size was set by how many specimens were available, not by a prior power calculation. It was reported in the study that 105 samples were used for TCR sequencing. POLYSOLVER was used to infer Class I HLA alleles from exome data, while LOHHLA was used to detect allele-specific HLA loss. A total of approximately 56 patients contributed TCR sequencing data. Resected precursor lesions (AAH, AIS, MIA) and invasive adenocarcinomas were compared with paired morphologically normal lung tissue. The study at large found these results: Normal lung had the highest top T cell clone frequencies, which appeared to decline progressively from AAH through AIS, MIA and invasive adenocarcinoma. Because all patients came from Japan and China, whether the findings apply to Western populations was uncertain. The highest clonality was observed in normal lung, whereas higher T cell density and diversity but lower clonality appeared to be present in later-stage lesions. The findings reflected association rather than direct causation, and larger cohorts with long-term follow-up and longitudinal biopsies were considered necessary. Compared with EGFR-mutant or double wild-type lesions, KRAS-mutant nodules had the highest T cell clonality.

The immunoSEQ hsTCRbeta Kit was used to sequence TCR beta CDR3 regions from DNA. As for the original processing: The ImmunoSEQ Analyzer was used to analyse the TCR sequencing data. T cell clonality was defined as 1 minus Pielou's evenness computed on productive rearrangements. The inverse Simpson index, applied to productive templates, was used to measure T cell diversity. T cell density was defined as TCR beta template counts normalized to usable DNA, with usable DNA estimated by amplification and sequencing of housekeeping genes. TCR metrics were compared across histologic stages using two-sided Kruskal-Wallis tests. The immuneACCESS repertoire file appears here via TCRdb, limited to in-frame rearrangements. These files lack a portion of the clones; in checked studies, under half of the deficit traces to unresolved V genes, and the cause of the others is not known. The DNA gave D and trimming, while V, J and clone size come from that table. A total of 7,000 to 10,000 clones appear in this sample, 65% to 90% of them only once. About 8.3% of the sample goes to the ten largest clones.

Patients underwent resection in Japan or China between about 2014 and 2018. The histologic diagnosis of each case was independently confirmed on H&E slides by two lung cancer pathologists. Premalignant or tumor cells were enriched for nucleic acid extraction by macro-dissection performed after pathologic assessment. FFPE tissue was used for DNA isolation with the AllPrep DNA/RNA FFPE Kit. Of note for this clone: This clone's antigen is unknown. One base away there is no much larger clone; base qualities are not given.

This TCR came from a person aged 45-65 years with lung adenocarcinoma. The source material was FFPE invasive lung adenocarcinoma tissue. The cell subset or site label, as the study defines it: frankly invasive lung adenocarcinoma (ADC).

The CDR3 region: CASGLTGYPSEQYF. The sequenced DNA is TGTGCCAGCGGACTAACAGGGTACCCCTCCGAGCAGTACTTC. Recombination connected TRBV2 to TRBJ2-7; the D element might be TRBD1 or TRBD2, as each aligns at 6 bases. Its CDR3 holds 14 amino acids, cysteine through phenylalanine. Here the CDR3 DNA is all that survives: 42 bases in frame from base 1. The junction shows trimming of 8 bases on V and 6 bases on J, plus 20 bases between the germline ends. Taken from the germline V gene, the CDR1 and CDR2 loops are SNHLY and FYNNEI.